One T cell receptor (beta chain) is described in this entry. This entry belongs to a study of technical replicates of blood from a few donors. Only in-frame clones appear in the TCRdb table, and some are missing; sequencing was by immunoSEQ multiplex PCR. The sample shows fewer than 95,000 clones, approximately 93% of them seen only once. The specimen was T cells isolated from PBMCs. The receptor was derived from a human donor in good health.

CDR3 loop: CASRGLAADGNEQFF. The CDR3, as DNA: TGTGCCAGCAGGGGACTAGCGGCGGATGGGAATGAGCAGTTCTTC. The chain employs TRBV6-5 and TRBJ2-1, with 11 positions matching TRBD2. Germline V gene sequence: CDR1 MNHEY, CDR2 SVGAGI. The CDR3 covers 15 residues. Losses at the gene ends were 6 bases for V and 7 bases for J; bases not matched to a gene: 8.